Listed here are 28 T cell receptor beta chains from one sample, sequenced in a study of T-cell reconstitution after alpha-beta-depleted transplantation in children. TCRbeta library preparation incorporated unique molecular identifiers. Each CDR3 protein is one row after TCRdb ran MiXCR on the PCR reads. The sample carries approximately 250,000 distinct CDR3 sequences, approximately 9.9% recorded once. The sequencing used PBMCs from the stem cell graft donor, collected from the stem cell graft. These receptors originate from a human donor who donated a stem cell graft to a child with SCID.

V is TRBV7-2 and J is TRBJ2-5, with unresolved D. Trimming left V 1 base short and J 1 base short, with 10 bases between. The CDR3 totals 15 residues. Germline V gene lookup returns CDR1 SGHTA and CDR2 FQGNSA. CDR3 in DNA: TGTGCCAGCAGCTTAGTAGAAGCGCCCCAAGAGACCCAGTACTTC. It specifies CASSLVEAPQETQYF. The full variable domain, rest sourced from reference TRBV7-2 and TRBJ2-5, is GAGVSQSPSNKVTEKGKDVELRCDPISGHTALYWYRQSLGQGLEFLIYFQGNSAPDKSGLPSDRFSAERTGGSVSTLTIQRTQQEDSAVYLCASSLVEAPQETQYFGPGTRLLVL.

The chain links TRBV27 to TRBJ1-4; D possibly corresponds to TRBD1 (5 bases). CDR3 size: 15 residues. Germline V gene sequence: CDR1 MNHEY, CDR2 SMNVEV (reference sequence). Trimming pared 3 bases from V and 3 bases from J, leaving 11 bases between. In nucleotides, the CDR3 is TGTGCCAGCAGTTTCACCGGGGGTTCTAATGAAAAACTGTTTTTT. Its protein is CASSFTGGSNEKLFF.

The V and J genes are TRBV29-1 and TRBJ1-2; possibly TRBD1 for D (6 bases). Germline CDR1 reads SQVTM; CDR2 reads ANQGSEA. CDR3 size: 16 residues. Between the trimmed V and J ends, which lost 0 bases and 4 bases, there was a span of 18 bases. The CDR3 sequence is CSVEDTPGVITYGYTF. Here the CDR3 DNA reads TGCAGCGTTGAAGATACCCCAGGGGTTATTACCTATGGCTACACCTTC.

This clonotype was counted ten times or more. V usage is TRBV6-5 and J usage is TRBJ1-1; D ambiguous. V lost 2 bases and J 4 bases, leaving 8 bases between the germline ends. CDR3 size: 13 residues. Germline V gene lookup returns CDR1 MNHEY and CDR2 SVGAGI. For the CDR3, the DNA is TGTGCCAGCAGTTACCAGGTTGGCACTGAAGCTTTCTTT. Its translation: CASSYQVGTEAFF.

This clonotype appeared many times. The J gene is TRBJ1-1, the V gene TRBV7-4, with D tentatively TRBD1 (5 bases). Germline CDR1 and CDR2: SGHVT and SQSDAQ. Trimming took 5 bases from V and 6 from J, leaving 16 bases between them. This CDR3 comprises 14 residues. Here the CDR3 DNA reads TGTGCCAGCAGCCCAGAGATAAGGGGAGCTGAAGCTTTCTTT. Its protein product is CASSPEIRGAEAFF.

This clonotype was recorded at least ten times. The rearrangement uses TRBV7-2 and TRBJ2-1; 7 bases agree with TRBD1. The trim removed 3 bases at V and 0 bases at J, leaving 2 bases unmatched. From germline, CDR1 is SGHTA and CDR2 FQGNSA. The length of the CDR3 is 15 residues. CDR3 sequence reads: CASSLTGTSYNEQFF. DNA for the CDR3: TGTGCCAGCAGCTTGACAGGGACCTCCTACAATGAGCAGTTCTTC.

This clonotype has more than one count but fewer than ten. The genes are TRBV7-9 and TRBJ1-3; 9 bases line up with TRBD1. Trimming cost V 4 bases and J 4 bases; bases outside gene matches: 11. The V gene's germline CDR1 is SEHNR and CDR2 FQNEAQ (reference sequence). The CDR3 has 17 amino acids. The CDR3 loop is CASSSGSTGGSGNTIYF. In DNA, the CDR3 is TGTGCCAGCAGCTCCGGATCGACAGGGGGAAGCGGAAACACCATATATTTT. Complete variable domain (other parts from reference TRBV7-9 and TRBJ1-3): DTGVSQNPRHKITKRGQNVTFRCDPISEHNRLYWYRQTLGQGPEFLTYFQNEAQLEKSRLLSDRFSAERPKGSFSTLEIQRTEQGDSAMYLCASSSGSTGGSGNTIYFGEGSWLTVV.

In this sample, this clonotype turned up many times. The genes are TRBV5-1 and TRBJ2-1; 9 bases align to TRBD2. Looked up from germline, CDR1 is SGHRS and CDR2 is YFSETQ. CDR3 length: 15 amino acids. Losses at the gene ends were 0 bases for V and 8 bases for J; bases not matched to a gene: 6. In nucleotides, the CDR3 is TGCGCCAGCAGCTTGGGCGGGGGGGTGACATATGAGCAGTTCTTC. Protein sequence: CASSLGGGVTYEQFF.

This clonotype was observed a handful of times. The rearrangement uses TRBV18 and TRBJ1-2; 7 bases map to TRBD1. V lost 4 bases to trimming and J lost 8 bases; unmatched junction nucleotides: 10. Looked up from germline, CDR1 is KGHSH and CDR2 is LQKENI. The CDR3 sequence is 14 residues long. CDR3 sequence: CASSLQSQGEGYTF. The DNA of the CDR3 is TGTGCCAGCTCACTTCAATCCCAGGGGGAAGGCTACACCTTC.

This clonotype appeared many times. The genes are TRBV5-1 and TRBJ2-1; D call uncertain. Trimming took 1 base from V and 2 from J, leaving 13 bases between them. CDR1 is SGHRS, CDR2 YFSETQ, per germline. This CDR3 comprises 16 residues. For the CDR3, the DNA is TGCGCCAGCAGCTTGTTTACCCGAACTCCCTACAATGAGCAGTTCTTC. This sequence encodes CASSLFTRTPYNEQFF.

In its sample, this clonotype was seen many times. The V and J genes are TRBV10-3 and TRBJ2-7; 12 bases agree with TRBD2. The germline CDR1 and CDR2 sequences are ENHRY and SYGVKD. The CDR3 runs to 17 residues. Trimming cost V 6 bases and J 5 bases; bases outside gene matches: 14. DNA for the CDR3: TGTGCCATCAGACCCCCTCCAGGACTAGCGGGGCACGACGAGCAGTACTTC. Its protein is CAIRPPPGLAGHDEQYF.

This clonotype was counted at least ten times. CDR3 protein: CSASLRGSSYNEQFF. The CDR3 DNA reads as TGCAGTGCTTCCCTACGGGGAAGCTCCTACAATGAGCAGTTCTTC. The gene calls are TRBV20-1 and TRBJ2-1; a possible D gene is TRBD2 (5 bases). Germline CDR1 is DFQATT and CDR2 is SNEGSKA (reference sequence). V was pared by 5 bases and J by 0 bases, with 14 bases between. The CDR3 covers 15 residues.

This clonotype showed up many times. The rearrangement links TRBV12-3 or TRBV12-4 to TRBJ2-2; 7 positions match TRBD1. There are 15 residues in the CDR3. The V gene end was trimmed by 5 bases and the J gene end by 2 bases; junction bases not matched to a gene: 5. The CDR3: CASSPRTGNTGELFF. The CDR3 DNA reads as TGTGCCAGCAGTCCCCGGACAGGAAACACCGGGGAGCTGTTTTTT.

This clonotype has a count of ten or more. This chain connects TRBV5-6 to TRBJ1-1; the D is unclear. V was clipped by 4 bases and J by 2 bases, with 15 bases between them. This CDR3 contains 15 residues. Germline-derived CDR1 and CDR2 are SGHDT and YYEEEE. The CDR3 region is CASSRKYTFNTEAFF. The CDR3 DNA follows: TGTGCCAGCAGCAGGAAATACACCTTCAACACTGAAGCTTTCTTT.

This chain connects TRBV3-1 to TRBJ1-1; weak D call: TRBD1 (5 bases). Trimming left V 1 base short and J 4 bases short, with 10 bases between. Per germline, CDR1 LGHDT and CDR2 YNNKEL (reference sequence). The CDR3 is 14 residues long. CDR3 sequence reads: CASSQVAGTTEAFF. The CDR3 DNA is TGTGCCAGCAGCCAAGTGGCAGGGACCACTGAAGCTTTCTTT.

This clonotype was detected many times. This chain links TRBV5-5 with TRBJ2-1; 7 nucleotides line up with TRBD2. Trimming cost V 4 bases and J 8 bases; bases outside gene matches: 9. Per the germline V gene, CDR1 is SGHKS and CDR2 is YYEKEE (reference sequence). The CDR3 is 14 residues long. This chain's CDR3 is CASSAIPTSYEQFF. CDR3 sequence (DNA): TGTGCCAGCAGCGCAATACCGACTAGCTATGAGCAGTTCTTC. Based on the CDR3 plus reference TRBV5-5 and TRBJ2-1, the full variable domain is DAGVTQSPTHLIKTRGQQVTLRCSPISGHKSVSWYQQVLGQGPQFIFQYYEKEERGRGNFPDRFSARQFPNYSSELNVNALLLGDSALYLCASSAIPTSYEQFFGPGTRLTVL.

This clonotype was counted ten times or more. The chain carries TRBV20-1 and TRBJ1-6; D gene ambiguous. Trimming took off 4 bases at V and 3 bases at J, with 7 bases between the two ends. The CDR3 contains 13 residues. Germline CDR1 and CDR2: DFQATT and SNEGSKA (reference sequence). CDR3 protein: CSATADYNSPLHF. CDR3 DNA: TGCAGTGCTACCGCGGACTATAATTCACCCCTCCACTTT.

At least ten counts were recorded for this clonotype. The gene calls are TRBV6-1 and TRBJ2-1; 11 bases match TRBD2. Per the germline V gene, CDR1 is MNHNS and CDR2 is SASEGT. Unmatched junction bases numbered 9, after V lost 6 bases and J lost 5 bases. The CDR3 extends over 16 amino acids. The CDR3 protein is CASSGPTSGDHNEQFF. The CDR3 DNA follows: TGTGCCAGCAGCGGCCCGACTAGCGGGGATCACAATGAGCAGTTCTTC.

This clonotype was seen at least ten times. The genes are TRBV5-1 and TRBJ1-2; tentatively, D is TRBD1 (6 bases). Germline V CDR1 and CDR2: SGHRS, YFSETQ. The CDR3 sequence is 14 residues long. Trimming pared 4 bases from V and 5 bases from J, leaving 15 bases between. CDR3 region: CASSVEGQMYGYTF. The CDR3 DNA sequence: TGCGCCAGCAGCGTCGAAGGACAGATGTATGGCTACACCTTC.

The V and J genes are TRBV6-4 and TRBJ2-3; 7 bases align to TRBD1. Per the germline V gene, CDR1 is MRHNA and CDR2 is SNTAGT. The CDR3 sequence is 15 residues long. J lost 0 bases, V lost 8 bases, and 8 bases had no gene match. CDR3 protein: CASRRTGRSTDTQYF. The CDR3, as DNA: TGTGCCAGCCGCCGGACAGGCCGTAGCACAGATACGCAGTATTTT.

The table lists this clonotype with many counts. J is TRBJ1-3 and V is TRBV9; possible D gene TRBD1, 6 bases. V was clipped by 0 bases and J by 0 bases, with 7 bases between them. Germline-derived CDR1 and CDR2 are SGDLS and YYNGEE. This CDR3 is 15 amino acids long. The CDR3 region has the DNA TGTGCCAGCAGCGTAGGAGGGGGCTCTGGAAACACCATATATTTT. Its translation is CASSVGGGSGNTIYF.

This clonotype was found many times. The CDR3, as DNA: TGCGCCAGCAGCTTGGCGGGACAGGGGGAAGGAGACTACACCTTC. Protein: CASSLAGQGEGDYTF. This chain uses TRBV5-1 with TRBJ1-2; the match to TRBD1 covers 11 bases. V trimming: 0 bases; J trimming: 10 bases; junction bases outside the gene matches: 8. The CDR3 is 15 residues long. Germline V gene sequence: CDR1 SGHRS, CDR2 YFSETQ.

Ten or more counts support this clonotype. This chain joins TRBV7-9 and TRBJ2-3; D unresolved. The CDR3 length is 14 residues. Germline CDR1 reads SEHNR; CDR2 reads FQNEAQ (reference sequence). V lost 3 bases and J 0 bases, leaving 7 bases between the germline ends. The DNA of the CDR3 is TGTGCCAGCAGCTTCGAACACAGCACAGATACGCAGTATTTT. Translated: CASSFEHSTDTQYF.

This clonotype came up many times. The J gene is TRBJ2-1, the V gene TRBV20-1; D is possibly TRBD1 (6 bases). Trimming shortened V by 4 bases and J by 7 bases, and 20 bases separated the two germline ends. The germline V gene has CDR1 DFQATT and CDR2 SNEGSKA (reference sequence). The CDR3 has 15 amino acids. In DNA, the CDR3 is TGCAGTGCTACCCTAAACAGGGAAGGTAGGAATGAGCAGTTCTTC. Translation: CSATLNREGRNEQFF.

The chain has TRBV5-1 and TRBJ1-1; D is uncertain. The CDR3 is made up of 12 amino acids. Germline V CDR1 and CDR2: SGHRS, YFSETQ. V lost 5 bases and J 8 bases, leaving 13 bases between the germline ends. The CDR3 region has the DNA TGCGCCAGCAGTCTACTCTCCGAGGAAGCTTTCTTT. Protein: CASSLLSEEAFF.

This clonotype has at least ten counts. The chain combines TRBV30 with TRBJ1-1; D is uncertain. Germline CDR1 and CDR2: GTSNPN and SVGIG (reference sequence). CDR3 length equals 11 residues. V was trimmed by 0 bases and J by 6 bases, leaving 5 bases between them. CDR3 sequence reads: CAWSVLAEAFF. The CDR3 DNA sequence: TGTGCCTGGAGTGTACTCGCTGAAGCTTTCTTT.

This clonotype was picked up many times. The chain uses TRBV7-8 and TRBJ2-1; the match to TRBD2 covers 9 bases. CDR1 and CDR2 (germline): SGHVS, FQNEAQ. J gave up 9 bases and V 1 base, and 4 bases lay outside the gene matches. The CDR3 totals 14 residues. As DNA, the CDR3 is TGTGCCAGCAGCTTAGGCGGGGGGGCCGGTGAGCAGTTCTTC. It specifies CASSLGGGAGEQFF.

The DNA for the CDR3 is TGCGCCAGCAGCCAACAAGCGGGGGGGGGATATACGCAGTATTTT. It specifies CASSQQAGGGYTQYF. J is TRBJ2-3 and V is TRBV4-3; 10 nucleotides align to TRBD2. J was trimmed by 7 bases and V by 2 bases; bases with no gene match: 6. Germline V gene data show CDR1 as LGHNA and CDR2 as YSLEER. The CDR3 totals 15 residues.